This T cell receptor (beta chain) was retrieved from a study of blood T cell repertoires in COVID-19. The CDR3 is 16 residues long. Per the germline V gene, CDR1 is MDHEN and CDR2 is SYDVKM. V lost 6 bases, J lost 3 bases, and 17 bases lay in between. The study assigned cohorts using participant-reported clinical history. In the source study's methods: Quantification of nucleated cells was approximated via reference gene primer amplification. Some clones are missing from TCRdb's copy, which holds only in-frame ones; the method was immunoSEQ multiplex PCR. That table gives V, J and clone size, and the DNA gave D and trimming. This sample carries under 200,000 clones, approximately 90% of them seen once, and the ten largest clones take about 0.8%.

Sequencing was performed on PBMCs or T cells enriched from blood (not recorded which). The J gene is TRBJ2-2, the V gene TRBV28, with D perhaps matching TRBD2 (6 bases). The clonotype was recovered from a woman younger than 30 who had recovered from COVID-19. CDR3 coding DNA: TGTGCCAGCAGAAAAGGAGGGCCTGGGGACACCGGGGAGCTGTTTTTT. Its translation: CASRKGGPGDTGELFF.